This paragraph covers one T cell receptor (beta chain) sequence. This record comes from a study of T cell responses to AZD1222 COVID-19 vaccine. V lost 6 bases, J lost 5 bases, and 17 bases lay in between. This CDR3 comprises 15 residues. The germline V gene has CDR1 MRHNA and CDR2 SNTAGT. The assay was immunoSEQ multiplex PCR, and TCRdb's table has in-frame clones only and misses some. This sample yields 150,000 to 200,000 clones, of which approximately 90% are seen a single time; roughly 1.2% belongs to the top ten. The input for sequencing was peripheral blood, taken 28 days after the second AZD1222 dose. V and J are TRBV6-4 and TRBJ2-1; D is possibly TRBD1 (6 bases). The clonotype comes from an adult who received the AZD1222 COVID-19 vaccine. The CDR3, as DNA: TGTGCCAGCAGCCCGGGACACTCTCTTAACAATGAGCAGTTCTTC. This sequence encodes CASSPGHSLNNEQFF.